The 9 T cell receptor beta chains below come from one sample, sequenced in a study of T cell clonality in common variable immunodeficiency. Regarding the study as a whole: Common variable immunodeficiency TCR beta sequences reportedly had fewer deletions and N-nucleotide insertions.

The method was immunoSEQ multiplex PCR; TCRdb's version includes in-frame clones alone and lacks a portion of them. Observed are tens of thousands of clones, no singletons, with the top ten taking under 6.5%. Their antigens are not known. Sequenced material: peripheral blood mononuclear cells. The origin of the receptors is a human donor with common variable immunodeficiency.

Of note for this clone: The DNA ends 3 residues before the CDR3 does, and the rest of the CDR3 is filled in from the germline J gene. The chain joins TRBV7-9 to TRBJ2-7; TRBD1 matches 9 bases. Germline V gene lookup returns CDR1 SEHNR and CDR2 FQNEAQ (reference sequence). Unmatched junction bases numbered 5, after V lost 3 bases and J lost 2 bases. CDR3 size: 15 residues. Partial CDR3 DNA: TGTGCCAGCAGCTTGCGGACAGGGGCGACCTACGAG. It yields the protein CASSLRTGATYE. In full, the CDR3 reads CASSLRTGATYEQYF.

This clone occurred a few times. The read stops 3 residues short of the end of the CDR3; the missing end is completed from the germline J gene. V usage is TRBV19 and J usage is TRBJ2-7; 8 bases fit TRBD1. V lost 5 bases and J lost 3; bases outside the gene matches: 9. The germline V gene has CDR1 LNHDA and CDR2 SQIVND (reference sequence). The CDR3 extends over 15 amino acids. The CDR3 protein is CASSPRGQGGYEQYF. CDR3 bases read: TGTGCCAGTAGTCCTCGTGGACAGGGAGGCTACGAG.

About this clone itself: The CDR3 end lies 3 residues beyond the end of the read and is filled in from the germline J gene. V and J are TRBV7-3 and TRBJ2-7; TRBD2 matches at 14 bases. The germline CDR1 and CDR2 sequences are SGHTA and FQGTGA. The CDR3 spans 15 residues. The junction had 5 bases not matched to a gene; V was cut back by 5 bases and J by 5 bases. CDR3 residues: CASSPVTSGRDEQYF. The part of the CDR3 DNA that was read is TGTGCCAGCAGCCCGGTGACTAGCGGGAGGGACGAG.

This clone has only a few counts. The read ends 3 residues before the CDR3 terminus; that terminus is restored from the germline J gene. The chain combines TRBV11-2 with TRBJ2-1, with TRBD2 as a possible D gene (5 bases). V gave up 7 bases and J gave up 3 bases, with 10 bases separating them. CDR3 length equals 13 residues. Germline CDR1 SGHAT, CDR2 FQNNGV. The CDR3 bases that were read are TGTGCCAGCAACTCAGCGGACTACAATGAG. Amino acid sequence: CASNSADYNE. The entire CDR3 is CASNSADYNEQFF.

The table lists this clone with many counts. The sequence runs out 3 residues before the end of the CDR3; the remainder is reconstructed from the germline J gene. V usage is TRBV19 and J usage is TRBJ2-3; D not certain. CDR3 length equals 14 residues. Trimming took off 5 bases at V and 4 bases at J, with 13 bases between the two ends. Germline V CDR1 and CDR2: LNHDA, SQIVND (reference sequence). The CDR3 DNA, read in part, is TGTGCCAGTAGTCTCCGCGACTGGGCAGATACG. This gives the protein CASSLRDWADT. The CDR3 in its entirety is CASSLRDWADTQYF.

In this sample, this clone turned up many times. The read ends 3 residues early relative to the CDR3; the germline J gene fills the gap. This sequence joins TRBV30 and TRBJ2-1; 11 bases fit TRBD2. Germline CDR1 GTSNPN, CDR2 SVGIG (reference sequence). This CDR3 has 17 residues. V dropped 2 bases and J dropped 1; count of bases not matched to a gene: 7. The CDR3: CAWSFTTSGSSYNEQFF. The CDR3 bases that were read are TGTGCCTGGAGTTTCACTACTAGCGGGAGTTCCTACAATGAG.

The CDR3 region is CARRQGAGTEAFF. The CDR3 DNA, read in part, is TGTGCCAGGAGACAGGGGGCAGGGACTGAA. The genes are TRBV2 and TRBJ1-1; 10 positions agree with TRBD1. Read sequence stops 3 residues before the CDR3 end, and the germline J gene provides the missing end. Trimming at V came to 9 bases and at J to 5 bases, leaving 6 bases not matched to a gene. The CDR3 totals 13 residues. The germline CDR1 and CDR2 sequences are SNHLY and FYNNEI.

In its sample, this clone was seen many times. The observed sequence ends 3 residues before the CDR3 terminus, with the missing tail filled in from the germline J gene. This chain connects TRBV30 to TRBJ1-6, with D perhaps matching TRBD1 (5 bases). The CDR3 has 13 residues. Germline V gene sequence: CDR1 GTSNPN, CDR2 SVGIG (reference sequence). With 3 bases removed from V and 11 bases from J, the gap between germline ends came to 14 bases. This chain's CDR3 is CAWRLGGDPPLHF. CDR3 DNA, as far as it was read: TGTGCCTGGAGGTTGGGAGGGGATCCACCC.

There are many counts of this clone. The DNA ends 3 residues before the CDR3 does, and the rest of the CDR3 is filled in from the germline J gene. The chain links TRBV12-5 to TRBJ1-4, with TRBD1 matching 11 bases. The germline CDR1 and CDR2 sequences are LGHNT and FRNRAP. The CDR3 totals 15 residues. The J segment lost 7 bases and the V segment lost 6 bases, leaving 7 bases of the junction unmatched. CDR3 in amino acids: CASGPGQGAGEKLFF. The covered CDR3 bases are TGTGCTAGTGGCCCCGGACAGGGGGCGGGTGAAAAA.